Sequencing of this TCR beta chain was carried out in a study of blood T cells in healthy people across ages. Total RNA extraction produced at least 6 micrograms (per sample) for the study. The use of a sample-barcoded 5' primer and a J-beta primer mix characterized a second PCR of about 7 to 12 cycles. TCRdb fed the 5' RACE reads into MiXCR, producing one record per CDR3 protein. The data hold 550,000 to 600,000 distinct CDR3 sequences, with 40% to 55% observed a single time. Germline-derived CDR1 and CDR2 are SQVTM and ANQGSEA. The CDR3 is made up of 12 amino acids. The V gene end was trimmed by 3 bases and the J gene end by 11 bases; junction bases not matched to a gene: 8.

The V and J genes are TRBV29-1 and TRBJ2-5; 8 bases agree with TRBD1. The sequence was obtained from a man older than 75 in good health. Sequencing was performed on blood. Here the CDR3 reads CSVDQQGEEQYF. The CDR3 DNA sequence: TGCAGCGTTGATCAACAGGGGGAAGAGCAGTACTTC.